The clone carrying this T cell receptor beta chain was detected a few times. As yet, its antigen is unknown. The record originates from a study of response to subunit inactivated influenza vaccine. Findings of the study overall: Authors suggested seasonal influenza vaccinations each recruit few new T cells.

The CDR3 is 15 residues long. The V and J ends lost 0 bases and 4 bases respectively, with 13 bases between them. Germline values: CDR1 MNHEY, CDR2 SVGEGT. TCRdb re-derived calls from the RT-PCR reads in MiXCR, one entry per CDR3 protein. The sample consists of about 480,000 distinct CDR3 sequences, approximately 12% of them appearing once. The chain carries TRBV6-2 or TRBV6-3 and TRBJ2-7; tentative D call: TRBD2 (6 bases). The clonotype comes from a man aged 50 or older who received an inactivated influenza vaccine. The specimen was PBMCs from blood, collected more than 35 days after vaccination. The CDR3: CASSYSIGSQYEQYF. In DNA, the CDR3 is TGTGCCAGCAGTTACTCGATCGGGAGTCAGTACGAGCAGTACTTC.